This TCR beta chain was sequenced for a study of tumor-infiltrating lymphocytes in oesophageal squamous cell carcinoma. This clonotype was counted many times. MiXCR, run by TCRdb on the PCR reads, gives a single entry per CDR3 protein. The data contain about 20,000 distinct CDR3 sequences, approximately 46% of them singletons. Material for sequencing was normal esophageal tissue next to the tumor. The TCR sequence derives from a female donor with esophageal squamous cell carcinoma.

In DNA, the CDR3 is TGTGCCAGCAGCCCCATGGGTAATTACGAGCAGTACTTC. Translation gives CASSPMGNYEQYF. The rearrangement joins TRBV7-9 to TRBJ2-5; D uncertain. The J call may be in error: the DNA end matches TRBJ2-7 better. This CDR3 is 13 amino acids long. Germline assignment: CDR1 SEHNR and CDR2 FQNEAQ (reference sequence).